This TCR beta chain was observed in a study of T cell changes during pregnancy in multiple sclerosis. Method: immunoSEQ multiplex PCR; TCRdb's copy keeps in-frame clones and lacks some. Among approximately 70,000 clones listed, 92% were seen once. This clonotype was sampled from a female donor in good health, enrolled as a control in a pregnancy study. The source material was peripheral blood, sampled in the second trimester of pregnancy.

As DNA, the CDR3 is TGTGCCACCACTCAGGGCACTGAAGCTTTCTTT. Translating gives CATTQGTEAFF. This chain joins TRBV6-5 and TRBJ1-1; tentatively, D is TRBD1 (5 bases). This CDR3 spans 11 amino acids. The germline V gene has CDR1 MNHEY and CDR2 SVGAGI. Between the trimmed V and J ends, which lost 10 bases and 4 bases, there was a span of 10 bases.